This record looks at one T cell receptor beta chain sequence and its context. How the authors handled the data: Amplification with reference gene primers provided the estimates of nucleated cell counts. Sequencing was performed with immunoSEQ multiplex PCR; in TCRdb, only in-frame clones are kept and a portion is missing. V, J and clone size were drawn from that table, and D and trimming were deduced from the DNA. The sample lists 130,000 to 150,000 clones; 88% were seen once. These data are taken from a study of blood T cell repertoires in COVID-19. About the study: COVID-19 samples, acute and convalescent, were from the United States, Italy and Spain.

V was shortened by 0 bases and J by 3 bases, with 15 bases between the two germline ends. Germline V gene data show CDR1 as SGHDT and CDR2 as YYEEEE. The CDR3 consists of 16 residues. The rearrangement joins TRBV5-6 to TRBJ2-5, with D possibly being TRBD2 (5 bases). Sequencing used peripheral blood. The source is a man between 65 and 85 years old with acute or convalescent COVID-19. CDR3 nucleotide sequence: TGTGCCAGCAGCTTGGCCGGGGTTTTGGAGAAAGAGACCCAGTACTTC. Translating gives CASSLAGVLEKETQYF. Supplemented by reference TRBV5-6 and TRBJ2-5, the full variable domain reads DAGVTQSPTHLIKTRGQQVTLRCSPKSGHDTVSWYQQALGQGPQFIFQYYEEEERQRGNFPDRFSGHQFPNYSSELNVNALLLGDSALYLCASSLAGVLEKETQYFGPGTRLLVL.